This T cell receptor beta chain is from a study of identical twins. Broader study findings: Low generation-probability sequences were in excess among twin-shared out-of-frame alpha sequences.

Trimming stripped 4 bases from V and 3 bases from J, with 11 bases between. The CDR3 consists of 14 residues. In germline, CDR1 is SGHRS, CDR2 YFSETQ. This clonotype was detected a few times. The antigen remains undetermined. A single record per CDR3 protein comes from TCRdb applying MiXCR to the 5' RACE reads. The repertoire holds hundreds of thousands of distinct CDR3 sequences, with 9% to 15% as singletons. The sample was also linked to a second study, of yellow fever vaccine responses in identical twins.

The sequence came from a young woman in good health. The V gene is TRBV5-1, the J gene TRBJ1-3; D unclear. The sequenced material came from PBMCs. For the CDR3, the DNA is TGCGCCAGCAGCGACACGGCAGGTGGAAACACCATATATTTT. Translation: CASSDTAGGNTIYF.